This TCR beta chain originates from a study of T cells expressing NK-cell markers. Study as a whole: Underlying the TCR beta repertoires were sorted CD3+CD56+NKG2C+, CD3+CD56+NKG2C- and CD3+CD56-NKG2C+ T cells. Study-level findings and limits: A few donors likewise had their CD3+CD56-NKG2C+ fraction led by these clonotypes.

A remark on this clonotype: Its antigen is not identified.

This CDR3 has 14 amino acids. CDR1 is MNHEY, CDR2 SVGAGI, per germline. TCR beta cDNA was generated via 5'RACE template switching incorporating UMIs. Reanalyzing the 5' RACE reads, TCRdb keeps one entry per CDR3 protein, without DNA. The listing contains under 600,000 distinct CDR3 sequences. The V and J genes are TRBV6-5 and TRBJ2-2. This TCR derives from a woman between 45 and 60 years old in good health. The sample comprised blood T cells: a sorted CD56 or NKG2C T cell subset, CD4+ or CD8+ T cells, or bulk PBMC T cells (not recorded which). CDR3 region: CASSYLANAGELFF.